The entry below describes one T cell receptor (beta chain). Its matching antigen is unknown. The data derive from a study of identifying expanded T cells in peripheral blood. Study-wide findings and caveats: Technical replicates showed roughly 1.2 changed clones; two weeks approximately 15; four weeks 19.

V was pared by 0 bases and J by 4 bases, with 9 bases between. The length of the CDR3 is 14 residues. Germline loops: CDR1 WNHNN, CDR2 SYGVQD (reference sequence). Sequenced by immunoSEQ multiplex PCR; TCRdb stores in-frame clones only, minus some. The repertoire holds fewer than 60,000 clones, around 82% seen once, with approximately 14% in the top ten. Collection occurred without any documented infections or immune events in donors. Sample: blood. This sequence originates from a person aged 18-69 years in good health. This sequence joins TRBV10-1 and TRBJ1-1; no reliable D call. This CDR3 is CASSESRESTEAFF. In DNA form, the CDR3 reads TGCGCCAGCAGTGAGTCTAGAGAGTCCACTGAAGCTTTCTTT.